This is a list of T cell receptor beta chains from one sample in a study of T-cell reconstitution after alpha-beta-depleted transplantation in children. TCRdb itself ran the PCR reads through MiXCR, one entry per CDR3 protein. The sample records some 190,000 distinct CDR3 sequences, around 10% being singletons. This material consisted of PBMCs, taken before TCRalphabeta/CD19-depleted stem cell transplant. The receptors were sampled from a boy aged 2 to 10 with acute myeloid leukemia, due to receive a stem cell transplant. The CDR3 runs from the conserved cysteine through the conserved F or W.

v_gene: TRBV20-1
CDR3aa: CSANLRGGYPKDTQYF

v_gene: TRBV20-1
CDR3aa: CSAPTPVLNYGYTF

v_gene: TRBV2
CDR3aa: CASRTIGTRTEAFF

v_gene: TRBV7-3
CDR3aa: CASSLTQGGEAFF

v_gene: TRBV12-3/TRBV12-4
CDR3aa: CASSPMNTEAFF

v_gene: TRBV12-3/TRBV12-4
CDR3aa: CAGGTSGHNEQFF

v_gene: TRBV7-2
CDR3aa: CASTHGVGRAEAFF

v_gene: TRBV7-2
CDR3aa: CASSYRTPNTEAFF

v_gene: TRBV18
CDR3aa: CASSPGMNTEAFF

v_gene: TRBV29-1
CDR3aa: CSARTGIGQETQYF

v_gene: TRBV7-2
CDR3aa: CASSLTPISNQPQHF

v_gene: TRBV28
CDR3aa: CASGPGLTSSQETQYF

v_gene: TRBV28
CDR3aa: CASSWMDYGYTF

v_gene: TRBV6-5
CDR3aa: CASSLGYSPLHF

v_gene: TRBV28
CDR3aa: CASRVGSYEQYF

v_gene: TRBV5-1
CDR3aa: CASSLPRISSYNEQFF

v_gene: TRBV5-1
CDR3aa: CASSLTGGWTDTQYF

v_gene: TRBV10-3
CDR3aa: CAISGYRASENEQFF

v_gene: TRBV29-1
CDR3aa: CSVDRTGDRYNEQFF

v_gene: TRBV11-2
CDR3aa: CASSSPRGWGRWGDTQYF

v_gene: TRBV12-3/TRBV12-4
CDR3aa: CASSLDGQGGYGYTF

v_gene: TRBV23-1
CDR3aa: CASRRGTGNQPQHF

v_gene: TRBV20-1
CDR3aa: CSASGASGVQETQYF

v_gene: TRBV28
CDR3aa: CASSRFGTDTQYF

v_gene: TRBV4-2
CDR3aa: CAVDRGDTDTQYF

v_gene: TRBV27
CDR3aa: CASSWTGGGTDTQYF

v_gene: TRBV19
CDR3aa: CASSIGTSGTNEQFF

v_gene: TRBV6-5
CDR3aa: CASSYRDSKDTIYF

v_gene: TRBV30
CDR3aa: CAGSWTSGASDTQYF

v_gene: TRBV19
CDR3aa: CASSIRLAGDYTDTQYF

v_gene: TRBV28
CDR3aa: CASSLVGGGFLGTGELFF

v_gene: TRBV5-1
CDR3aa: CASSSGTPNEQYF

v_gene: TRBV6-5
CDR3aa: CASSRGVASYNEQFF

v_gene: TRBV20-1
CDR3aa: CSAPPLSTDTQYF

v_gene: TRBV10-3
CDR3aa: CAIREDRDHTDTQYF

v_gene: TRBV5-1
CDR3aa: CASSSRQGANTGELFF

v_gene: TRBV5-1
CDR3aa: CASSLVGYTDTQYF